The next 21 T cell receptor beta chains were all read from a single sample in a study of OX40 agonist ivuxolimab in advanced cancers. The assay was immunoSEQ multiplex PCR, and TCRdb's table has in-frame clones only and misses some. Of more than 65,000 clones in the sample, around 94% were seen once. The sample here was CD4+ or CD8+ T cells sorted from blood, taken in a trial of the OX40 agonist ivuxolimab. Receptors originate from an adult with an advanced solid tumor such as melanoma, head and neck, liver or kidney cancer.

V gene TRBV7-2 combines with J gene TRBJ2-2, with D perhaps TRBD1 or TRBD2 (5 bases each). Germline V gives CDR1 SGHTA, CDR2 FQGNSA. The V end was cut by 5 bases, the J end by 2 bases, with 21 bases between. The CDR3 is 18 amino acids. CDR3 DNA sequence: TGTGCCAGCAGCCCCCGAGGGGCAGGGCCGATTAACACCGGGGAGCTGTTTTTT. It is translated as CASSPRGAGPINTGELFF.

The chain employs TRBV30 and TRBJ1-1, with D unclear. CDR1 and CDR2 (germline): GTSNPN, SVGIG (reference sequence). With 4 bases removed from V and 4 bases from J, the gap between germline ends came to 16 bases. CDR3 size: 14 residues. The CDR3 bases are TGTGCCTGGAAAGGGCGATACGGATCCACTGAAGCTTTCTTT. This encodes CAWKGRYGSTEAFF.

The chain has TRBV27 and TRBJ2-7; 11 nucleotides line up with TRBD1. V shed 3 bases and J 4 bases; nucleotides not matched to a gene: 5. Germline CDR1 and CDR2: MNHEY and SMNVEV (reference sequence). The CDR3 is 15 residues long. The CDR3 sequence is CASSFGTGGLYEQYF. CDR3 bases: TGTGCCAGCAGTTTCGGGACAGGGGGTCTGTACGAGCAGTACTTC.

The rearrangement links TRBV7-9 to TRBJ2-7; D remains ambiguous. Trimming left V 4 bases short and J 5 bases short, with 9 bases between. Germline V gene lookup returns CDR1 SEHNR and CDR2 FQNEAQ (reference sequence). The CDR3 has 12 residues. The CDR3 nucleotides are TGTGCCAGCAGCTCGGCTAGTAACGAGCAGTACTTC. This translates into CASSSASNEQYF.

The chain is built from TRBV29-1 and TRBJ1-2, with a weak D call TRBD1 (6 bases). V dropped 3 bases and J dropped 4 bases, with 12 bases sitting between them. The germline V gene has CDR1 SQVTM and CDR2 ANQGSEA. CDR3 length: 13 residues. CDR3 sequence: CSVELTGLYGYTF. The CDR3 DNA is TGCAGCGTTGAGCTGACAGGCCTCTATGGCTACACCTTC.

J is TRBJ1-1 and V is TRBV6-5; 7 nucleotides line up with TRBD1. From germline, CDR1 is MNHEY and CDR2 SVGAGI. Trimming took 6 bases from V and 7 from J; bases not matched to a gene: 5. This CDR3 spans 12 amino acids. The CDR3 DNA follows: TGTGCCAGCAGCCATCGGACAGGTGAAGCTTTCTTT. Translation: CASSHRTGEAFF.

The V call is TRBV4-1, the J call TRBJ2-4, with D perhaps being TRBD1 or TRBD2 (6 bases each). Germline V gene data show CDR1 as MGHRA and CDR2 as YSYEKL. The CDR3 is made up of 16 amino acids. Trimming left V 0 bases short and J 5 bases short, with 14 bases between. In DNA form, the CDR3 reads TGCGCCAGCAGCCAAGATCAAGGGGGGACCGAAAACATTCAGTACTTC. Its protein is CASSQDQGGTENIQYF.

This chain joins TRBV4-3 and TRBJ2-7, with D hard to call. This CDR3 region has 15 residues. Germline V gene lookup returns CDR1 LGHNA and CDR2 YSLEER. V was trimmed by 0 bases and J by 3 bases, leaving 12 bases between them. CDR3 nucleotide sequence: TGCGCCAGCAGCCAAGATCCGCAACCTGTCTACGAGCAGTACTTC. This translates into CASSQDPQPVYEQYF.

The chain is built from TRBV27 and TRBJ1-1; D is perhaps TRBD1 (6 bases). Germline lookup yields CDR1 MNHEY and CDR2 SMNVEV (reference sequence). CDR3 size: 16 residues. V was cut by 5 bases and J by 1 base, with 17 bases left in between. The CDR3: CASSPLGGRGNTEAFF. The DNA for the CDR3 is TGTGCCAGCAGTCCATTGGGGGGGCGCGGGAACACTGAAGCTTTCTTT.

V usage is TRBV6-4 and J usage is TRBJ1-1; TRBD1 aligns across 7 bases. Germline V gene sequence: CDR1 MRHNA, CDR2 SNTAGT. This CDR3 region has 13 residues. V gave up 6 bases and J gave up 3 bases; unmatched junction bases: 4. The CDR3, as DNA: TGTGCCAGCAGAGAGACAGGGTACACTGAAGCTTTCTTT. Its translation: CASRETGYTEAFF.

This clone has just one count. The chain uses TRBV7-6 and TRBJ2-1; 11 bases match TRBD2. V was clipped by 4 bases and J by 7 bases; unmatched bases: 9. The CDR3 is made up of 16 amino acids. The germline gives CDR1 SGHVS, CDR2 FNYEAQ. This CDR3 reads CASSSRLAGRGNEQFF. Here the CDR3 DNA reads TGTGCCAGCAGCTCAAGACTAGCGGGAAGAGGTAATGAGCAGTTCTTC.

This chain joins TRBV19 and TRBJ2-2, with 8 bases identical to TRBD2. Unmatched junction bases numbered 6, after V lost 4 bases and J lost 2 bases. In germline, CDR1 is LNHDA, CDR2 SQIVND (reference sequence). CDR3 size: 16 residues. Here the CDR3 reads CASSTIAGLNTGELFF. The CDR3 region has the DNA TGTGCCAGTAGTACAATAGCGGGGCTCAACACCGGGGAGCTGTTTTTT.

Comment on this clone: Additional DNA sequences in this sample encode the identical CDR3. The CDR3 DNA is TGTGCCAGCAGCTTAGGGACAGGTAGCGGAAACACCATATATTTT. Its protein product is CASSLGTGSGNTIYF. V gene TRBV7-8 combines with J gene TRBJ1-3, with 7 bases matching TRBD1. CDR3 length: 15 amino acids. The ends lost 1 base at V and 4 bases at J; junction bases unmatched: 4. Germline lookup yields CDR1 SGHVS and CDR2 FQNEAQ.

This chain connects TRBV6-5 to TRBJ2-1, with D unresolved. The V end lost 7 bases, the J end lost 1 base, and 8 bases lay between the germline ends. The CDR3 loop spans 13 amino acids. CDR1 and CDR2 from the germline V gene are MNHEY and SVGAGI. The CDR3 DNA reads as TGTGCCAGCACAGGTGGGTCCTACAATGAGCAGTTCTTC. Protein sequence: CASTGGSYNEQFF.

This clone was observed once. The genes are TRBV5-1 and TRBJ2-7, with 7 positions matching TRBD1. This CDR3 region has 17 residues. After removal of 0 bases from V and 3 bases from J, the junction contained 12 bases not matched to a gene. In germline, CDR1 is SGHRS, CDR2 YFSETQ. This CDR3 reads CASSLDPFDREHYEQYF. The CDR3 nucleotides read TGCGCCAGCAGCTTGGACCCGTTTGACAGGGAACACTACGAGCAGTACTTC.

The J gene is TRBJ1-5, the V gene TRBV7-8; TRBD1 aligns across 8 bases. V trimming: 5 bases; J trimming: 1 base; junction bases outside the gene matches: 4. Germline CDR1 SGHVS, CDR2 FQNEAQ. This CDR3 contains 15 residues. CDR3 loop: CASSPGQDSNQPQHF. CDR3 DNA sequence: TGTGCCAGCAGCCCGGGACAGGACAGCAATCAGCCCCAGCATTTT.

V is TRBV4-3 and J is TRBJ2-7; the D is unclear. There are 15 residues in the CDR3. Germline V CDR1 and CDR2: LGHNA, YSLEER. V dropped 0 bases and J dropped 6 bases, with 15 bases sitting between them. CDR3 sequence (DNA): TGCGCCAGCAGCCAAGAAGGTCCCACTATGGGCGAGCAGTACTTC. This codes for CASSQEGPTMGEQYF.

V usage is TRBV9 and J usage is TRBJ2-1; 10 bases align to TRBD1. V gave up 3 bases and J gave up 1 base; unmatched junction bases: 4. From germline, CDR1 is SGDLS and CDR2 YYNGEE. The CDR3 totals 16 residues. CDR3: CASSGGTGASYNEQFF. CDR3 nucleotide sequence: TGTGCCAGCAGCGGTGGGACAGGGGCGTCCTACAATGAGCAGTTCTTC.

The chain combines TRBV9 with TRBJ2-3; D possibly matches TRBD1 or TRBD2 (5 bases each). This CDR3 region has 17 residues. Germline V gives CDR1 SGDLS, CDR2 YYNGEE. The V end lost 4 bases, the J end lost 1 base, and 19 bases lay between the germline ends. The CDR3 DNA reads TGTGCCAGCAGCCGTTCATATGGGCTGGGGGGCACAGATACGCAGTATTTT. Protein product: CASSRSYGLGGTDTQYF.

J is TRBJ1-6 and V is TRBV7-8; 7 nucleotides agree with TRBD1. The CDR3 totals 17 residues. Trimming at V came to 6 bases and at J to 7 bases, leaving 15 bases not matched to a gene. Germline CDR1 reads SGHVS; CDR2 reads FQNEAQ. The CDR3 DNA follows: TGTGCCAGCAGTTCCCACCGAACGGGACAGCGAAATTCACCCCTCCACTTT. Amino acids: CASSSHRTGQRNSPLHF.

V usage is TRBV7-6 and J usage is TRBJ2-7; maybe TRBD1 (6 bases). Looked up from germline, CDR1 is SGHVS and CDR2 is FNYEAQ. The CDR3 is made up of 15 amino acids. The V end lost 0 bases, the J end lost 1 base, and 10 bases lay between the germline ends. The DNA of the CDR3 is TGTGCCAGCAGCTTAGCAGGGGGTAAATCCTACGAGCAGTACTTC. It translates to CASSLAGGKSYEQYF.